This T cell receptor beta chain derives from a study of T cell responses to AZD1222 COVID-19 vaccine. Study information: Analysis merged second doses at about 4 or about 12 weeks. Findings and limits, study-wide: Most donors were white British, females outnumbered males, and clonal diversity was possibly underestimated. Mapped onto spike, vaccine-associated CD4 TCRs spanned it and were dominant at 160-218 and 743-854. Unmutated variant regions reportedly attract nearly half of all spike-specific TCRs.

For this clone: Its antigen is as yet unknown.

Using immunoSEQ multiplex PCR, the repertoire was profiled, and TCRdb retains in-frame clones only, with some absent. Here the sample spans some 120,000 clones, 85% to 95% being singletons. The origin of this receptor is an adult in good health. The specimen comprised peripheral blood, sampled on day 0 of AZD1222 vaccination.

CDR3 sequence (DNA): TGCGCCAGCAGCTTGGAGGAAGGCTCCTATAATTCACCCCTCCACTTT. It translates to CASSLEEGSYNSPLHF. This chain joins TRBV5-1 and TRBJ1-6; no reliable D call. CDR1 is SGHRS and CDR2 is YFSETQ in the germline V gene. This CDR3 comprises 16 residues. V lost 0 bases and J lost 0, with 7 bases in between.